Detailed here is one T cell receptor beta chain. The data originate from a study of shared T cell receptors in the human thymus. Assay used: immunoSEQ multiplex PCR; TCRdb lists only in-frame clones, some missing. The sample includes 55,000 to 75,000 clones, more than 90% seen only once; the top ten take roughly 0.03%. This TCR was recovered from a human donor. Sequencing was carried out using thymocytes.

The CDR3 nucleotides are TGTGCCAGCAGTGAAGCCCGGCCTAGCGGGGGAGTTTGGCAGAGGAATGAGCAGTTCTTC. Encoded protein: CASSEARPSGGVWQRNEQFF. This chain connects TRBV2 to TRBJ2-1, with 10 bases identical to TRBD2. Germline CDR1 and CDR2: SNHLY and FYNNEI. CDR3 size: 20 residues. J gave up 7 bases and V 0 bases, and 18 bases lay outside the gene matches.